The TCR beta chain under discussion was sequenced for a study of blood T cells in healthy people across ages. Overall study results and limits: Age showed a roughly linear inverse relationship with TCR beta diversity per million T cells.

The authors ran a second PCR of roughly 6 to 11 cycles using a sample-barcoded 5' primer and a J-beta primer mix. One entry per CDR3 protein, called by TCRdb with MiXCR from the 5' RACE reads. This sample has 760,000 or so distinct CDR3 sequences, with 20% to 30% found just once. As regards this clonotype: Its specificity is unknown.

Germline CDR1 DFQATT, CDR2 SNEGSKA (reference sequence). This CDR3 contains 14 residues. These data also formed part of another study, on T cells of mothers and their children.

Sequencing was carried out using blood. The receptor was derived from a boy aged 5-17 years in good health. V gene TRBV20-1 combines with J gene TRBJ2-7; 9 positions agree with TRBD1. Gene TRBJ2-1 matches the end of the DNA better, so the J call may be wrong. CDR3 in amino acids: CSAHTGQGYNEQFF. The CDR3 DNA reads TGCAGTGCTCACACGGGACAGGGATACAATGAGCAGTTCTTC.